This record covers a single TCR beta chain. The antigen it recognizes is unknown. No quality values exist for individual bases; no much larger clone is one base distant. This sample is part of a study of vaccination effects on CD4 cells after COVID-19 (dated by TCRdb to the early 2020s). Looking at the study overall: Samples were taken from three convalescent patients early (day +14) and late (day +241, +227, +161 respectively) after vaccination. Cultures from other donors in the study were sequenced using the Oncomine TCR Beta short-read assay on an Illumina iSeq 100. A total of around eleven COVID-19 convalescent patients and a few SARS-CoV-2-naive healthy vaccine recipients were included in the full study. Across the study, the median time from the second dose to post-vaccine sampling was 72 days (range 14 to 241). SARS-CoV-2 spike-specific CD4+ TCR repertoires from before and after mRNA vaccination were compared in COVID-19 convalescent patients and in infection-naive vaccine recipients. Broad study findings and their caveats: The study was limited by a small number of convalescent patients, and early post-infection timepoints were lacking. Among convalescent patients, the spike-reactive repertoire after vaccination was made up mainly of new vaccine-induced clones that were largely distinct from the clones induced by infection. At late post-vaccination timepoints, both infection-induced and vaccine-induced clones showed marked clonal contraction, consistent with waning T cell responses.

Library creation used the immunoSEQ multiplex PCR assay. TCR beta CDR3 sequencing was performed on DNA from the cultured, isolated CD4+ T cells. The authors processed their data as follows. Non-productive TCR sequences were removed and reads were trimmed to the CDR3 region, keeping CDR3s of at least 7 amino acids. Antigen-specific clonotypes were identified using the MANAFEST web app by comparison of expansion in peptide wells against reference cultures. To be called positive, a clone needed expansion at FDR<0.05 compared with the reference and with all other wells, an odds ratio greater than 5, and a frequency greater than 0.1% in two replicate wells. Clonotypes significantly expanded in SARS-CoV-2 spike wells and in at least one common cold coronavirus spike condition were defined as cross-reactive. Levenshtein distance calculated with the stringdist R package was used to assess CDR3 similarity, and unrooted trees were constructed with ape in R 3.6.1. TCRdb took this table from immuneACCESS and kept in-frame rearrangements with V and J called. Such tables lack part of the clones; where checked against another copy, unresolved V genes explain under half of the gap, and the rest is unexplained. V, J and clone size are taken as reported in that table, and D and trimming were inferred from the DNA itself. A total of 12,000 to 15,000 clones appear in this sample, nearly 80% of them only once. 29% of the sample lies in the top ten.

To identify antigen-specific CD4+ T cell clonotypes by their expansion, the ViraFEST assay first stimulated PBMC with viral peptide pools and then applied TCR sequencing. After roughly 11 days of culture, CD4+ T cells were isolated with the EasySep CD4+ T cell isolation kit. PCR-confirmed SARS-CoV-2 infection had occurred in convalescent patients between March and December 2020, before the Alpha, Beta and Delta variants emerged in the United States. Each participant received two doses of an mRNA SARS-CoV-2 vaccine, either BNT162b2 or mRNA-1273. Each well held two million PBMC cultured in IMDM containing about 5.5% human AB serum, 8 to 10 IU/ml IL-2 and gentamicin, along with roughly 10 ug/ml peptides. Half of the culture medium was replaced with fresh IL-2-containing medium on days 3 and 7. Each peptide stimulation condition was cultured in triplicate wells unless otherwise noted. PBMC were separated from whole blood using Ficoll-Paque Plus gradient centrifugation and were then either cryopreserved at -140C or used fresh. The spike proteins of SARS-CoV-2 and of the common cold coronaviruses HCoV-NL63, HCoV-OC43 and HCoV-229E were spanned by overlapping peptide pools. Genomic DNA was extracted from cultured CD4+ T cells with the QIAamp micro DNA kit.

CDR1 is given as MGHDK and CDR2 as SYGVNS, both from the germline V gene. The trim is 6 bases for V and 7 bases for J, with a gap of 13 bases between the germline ends. Measured from the cysteine to the phenylalanine, the CDR3 is 13 residues long. CDR3 DNA only is kept here, 39 bases in frame from base 1. The material sequenced was CD4+ T cells from PBMCs cultured with HCoV-NL63 spike peptides, taken after COVID-19 vaccination. The cell subset or site label, as the study defines it: HCoV-NL63 spike overlapping peptide pool stimulation. The rearranged segments are TRBV25-1 and TRBJ2-1; the best D guess is TRBD1, with 7 bases matching. This clonotype originated in a human donor who had a prior SARS-CoV-2 infection. The nucleotide sequence reads as follows: TGTGCCAGCAGAATCAGGGGGGAGAATGAGCAGTTCTTC. Its protein is CASRIRGENEQFF.